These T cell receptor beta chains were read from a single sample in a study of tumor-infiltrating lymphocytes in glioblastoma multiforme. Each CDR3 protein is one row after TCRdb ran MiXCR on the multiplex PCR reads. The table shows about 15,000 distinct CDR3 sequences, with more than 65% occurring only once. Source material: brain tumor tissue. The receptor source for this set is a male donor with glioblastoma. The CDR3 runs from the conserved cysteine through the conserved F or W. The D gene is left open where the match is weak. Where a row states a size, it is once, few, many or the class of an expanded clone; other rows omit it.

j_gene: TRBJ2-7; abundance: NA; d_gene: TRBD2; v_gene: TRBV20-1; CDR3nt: TGCAGTGCTTCAGAATCAATAGCGGGGGGCTACGAGCAGTACTTC; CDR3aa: CSASESIAGGYEQYF
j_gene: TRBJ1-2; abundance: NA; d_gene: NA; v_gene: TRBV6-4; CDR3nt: TGTGCCAGCAATGACTCGACCCCACAGCTTTACTATGGCTACACCTTC; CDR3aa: CASNDSTPQLYYGYTF
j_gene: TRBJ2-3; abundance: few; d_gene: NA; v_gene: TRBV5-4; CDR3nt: TGTGCCAGCAGCCTTTCGGTAAGGGATACGGGCACAGATACGCAGTATTTT; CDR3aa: CASSLSVRDTGTDTQYF
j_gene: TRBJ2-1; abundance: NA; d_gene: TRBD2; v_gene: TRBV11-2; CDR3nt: TGTGCCAGCAGCCCGGGACTAGCGGGCGGGGGTGAGCAGTTCTTC; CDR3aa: CASSPGLAGGGEQFF
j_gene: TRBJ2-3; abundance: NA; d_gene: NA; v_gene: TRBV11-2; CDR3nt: TGTGGCAGCAGCTTAGATCCTGCAAACACTAGCATAGATATGCAGTATTTT; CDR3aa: CGSSLDPANTSIDMQYF
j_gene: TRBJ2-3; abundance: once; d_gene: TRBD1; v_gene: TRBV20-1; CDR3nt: TGCAAACTCCTACGGACAGGGACGACCCTTAATACGCAGTATTTT; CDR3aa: CKLLRTGTTLNTQYF
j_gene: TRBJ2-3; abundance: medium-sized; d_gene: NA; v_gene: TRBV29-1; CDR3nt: TGCAGCGTTAGAGCGGTACCCACAGATACGCAGTATTTT; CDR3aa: CSVRAVPTDTQYF
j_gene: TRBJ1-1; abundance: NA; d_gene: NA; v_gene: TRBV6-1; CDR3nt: TGTGCCAGCACCATCCCTTTGTTGAACACTGAAGCTTTCTTT; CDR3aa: CASTIPLLNTEAFF
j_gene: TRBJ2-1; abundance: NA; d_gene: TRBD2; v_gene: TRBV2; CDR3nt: TGTTCCAGCAGGCTCGGTACTAGCGGTTACAATGAGCAGTTCTTC; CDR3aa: CSSRLGTSGYNEQFF
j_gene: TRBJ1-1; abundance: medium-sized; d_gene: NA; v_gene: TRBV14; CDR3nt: TGTGCCAGCAGCAAGACAACGAACACTGAAGCTTTCTTT; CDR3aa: CASSKTTNTEAFF
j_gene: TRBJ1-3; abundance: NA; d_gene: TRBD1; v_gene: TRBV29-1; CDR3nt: TGCAGCGCCGGGACAGCAGGAAACACCATATATTTT; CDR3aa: CSAGTAGNTIYF
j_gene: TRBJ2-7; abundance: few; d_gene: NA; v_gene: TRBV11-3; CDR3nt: TGTGCCAGCAGCCCACGGACGGGGACCTACGAGCAGTACTTC; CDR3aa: CASSPRTGTYEQYF
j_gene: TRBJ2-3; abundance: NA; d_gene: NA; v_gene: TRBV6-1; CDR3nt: TGTGCCAGCAGTGAATACCGCCTCCATACGCATTATTTC; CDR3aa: CASSEYRLHTHYF
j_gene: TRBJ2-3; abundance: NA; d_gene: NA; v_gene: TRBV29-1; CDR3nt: TGCGGCGCTGGAGCAGATACGCAGTATTTT; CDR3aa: CGAGADTQYF
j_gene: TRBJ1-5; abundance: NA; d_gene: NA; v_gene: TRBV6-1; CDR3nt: TGTGCCAGCAGTGAAACTGGACGGGCCGATCAGCCCCAGCATTTT; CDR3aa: CASSETGRADQPQHF
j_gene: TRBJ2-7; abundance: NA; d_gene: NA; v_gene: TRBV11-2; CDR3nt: TGTGCCAGCAGCTTAGTCCAGGGGACGTACGAGCAGTACTTC; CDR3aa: CASSLVQGTYEQYF
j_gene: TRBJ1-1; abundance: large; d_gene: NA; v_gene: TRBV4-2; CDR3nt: TGTGCCAGCAGCCAAGAGTCAGAAACTGAAGCTTTCTTT; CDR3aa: CASSQESETEAFF
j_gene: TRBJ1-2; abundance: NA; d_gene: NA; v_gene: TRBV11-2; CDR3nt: TGTGCCAGCAGCTCAGACCCGGGGTTGAGATACACCTTC; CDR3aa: CASSSDPGLRYTF
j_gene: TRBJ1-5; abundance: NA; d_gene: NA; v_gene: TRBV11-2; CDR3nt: TGTGCCAGCAGCGGGGGGATCAATCAGTCCCAGCATTTT; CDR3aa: CASSGGINQSQHF
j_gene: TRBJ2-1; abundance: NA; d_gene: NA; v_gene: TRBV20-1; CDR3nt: TGCAGTGTTGTGGGTCGCTCTTACGATGAGCAATTCTTC; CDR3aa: CSVVGRSYDEQFF